The 21 T cell receptor beta chains below all came from one sample that was sequenced in a study of blood T cell repertoires in COVID-19. Clones were read by immunoSEQ multiplex PCR, and TCRdb kept only the in-frame ones, dropping some. Of tens of thousands of clones in the sample, 65% to 85% are singletons; the top ten hold around 25%. Source material: peripheral blood. Source of these receptors: a human donor in a cohort sampled during active COVID-19.

V gene TRBV5-1 combines with J gene TRBJ1-2; no clear D. Looked up from germline, CDR1 is SGHRS and CDR2 is YFSETQ. The CDR3 loop spans 15 amino acids. The V end lost 0 bases, the J end lost 6 bases, and 15 bases lay between the germline ends. In DNA, the CDR3 is TGCGCCAGCAGCTTGGTTCTGTCATCGGAGAATGGCTACACCTTC. Its translation: CASSLVLSSENGYTF.

The chain combines TRBV11-2 with TRBJ1-1, with 7 bases fitting TRBD1. V gave up 6 bases and J gave up 7 bases; unmatched junction bases: 11. This CDR3 is built from 14 residues. CDR1 is SGHAT and CDR2 is FQNNGV in the germline V gene. The CDR3 nucleotides read TGTGCCAGCAGTCGTCGAACAGGGGAAGGTGAAGCTTTCTTT. Translation gives CASSRRTGEGEAFF.

The chain employs TRBV7-6 and TRBJ2-4; maybe TRBD1 (6 bases). Germline assignment: CDR1 SGHVS and CDR2 FNYEAQ. Trimming pared 5 bases from V and 6 bases from J, leaving 17 bases between. CDR3 length: 15 amino acids. CDR3 in DNA: TGTGCCAGCAGCGAACAACCCGGGACACCAAACATTCAGTACTTC. Encoded protein: CASSEQPGTPNIQYF.

The rearrangement uses TRBV28 and TRBJ1-2; possibly TRBD1 for D (6 bases). Trimming removed 2 bases from V and 3 bases from J, with 13 bases in between. The germline CDR1 and CDR2 sequences are MDHEN and SYDVKM. This CDR3 is 15 amino acids long. The CDR3 is CASSLGGAHYYGYTF. CDR3 DNA sequence: TGTGCCAGCAGTTTAGGGGGGGCGCATTACTATGGCTACACCTTC.

V and J are TRBV28 and TRBJ1-2; the match to TRBD1 covers 8 bases. Trimming at V came to 8 bases and at J to 5 bases, leaving 4 bases not matched to a gene. CDR1 MDHEN and CDR2 SYDVKM come from the germline V gene. The CDR3 loop spans 12 amino acids. CDR3 sequence reads: CASGTGGYGYTF. The CDR3 DNA follows: TGTGCCAGCGGAACAGGGGGATATGGCTACACCTTC.

The gene calls are TRBV7-9 and TRBJ2-2, with TRBD2 matching 11 bases. V shed 5 bases and J 2 bases; nucleotides not matched to a gene: 1. Per the germline V gene, CDR1 is SEHNR and CDR2 is FQNEAQ (reference sequence). The CDR3 runs 15 residues. CDR3 sequence: CASSRLAGNTGELFF. The CDR3 bases are TGTGCCAGCAGCCGACTAGCGGGAAACACCGGGGAGCTGTTTTTT.

The chain carries TRBV30 and TRBJ1-3; D ambiguous. CDR3 length: 15 amino acids. V was clipped by 4 bases and J by 0 bases, with 13 bases between them. Germline V gives CDR1 GTSNPN, CDR2 SVGIG (reference sequence). Here the CDR3 reads CAWTWPGGSGNTIYF. In DNA, the CDR3 is TGTGCCTGGACCTGGCCGGGAGGCTCTGGAAACACCATATATTTT.

The V and J genes are TRBV2 and TRBJ1-5; D is unclear. V was pared by 4 bases and J by 5 bases, with 9 bases between. The CDR3 spans 13 residues. Per germline, CDR1 SNHLY and CDR2 FYNNEI. As DNA, the CDR3 is TGTGCCAGCAGTGGGGAGGGCCATCAGCCCCAGCATTTT. Protein sequence: CASSGEGHQPQHF. The variable domain in full, with the rest retrieved from reference TRBV2 and TRBJ1-5, is EPEVTQTPSHQVTQMGQEVILRCVPISNHLYFYWYRQILGQKVEFLVSFYNNEISEKSEIFDDQFSVERPDGSNFTLKIRSTKLEDSAMYFCASSGEGHQPQHFGDGTRLSIL.

The chain uses TRBV3-1 (or the pseudogene TRBV3-2) and TRBJ2-1; 11 nucleotides agree with TRBD2. The V gene end was trimmed by 1 base and the J gene end by 6 bases; junction bases not matched to a gene: 5. From germline, CDR1 is LGHDT and CDR2 YNNKEL (reference sequence). The CDR3 runs 16 residues. CDR3 residues: CASSQAGTSGSNEQFF. The DNA for the CDR3 is TGTGCCAGCAGCCAAGCCGGGACTAGCGGATCCAATGAGCAGTTCTTC.

The genes are TRBV5-1 and TRBJ2-1, with 11 bases identical to TRBD1. The J segment lost 6 bases and the V segment lost 3 bases, leaving 2 bases of the junction unmatched. The CDR3 has 14 residues. The germline CDR1 and CDR2 sequences are SGHRS and YFSETQ. The CDR3 DNA reads TGCGCCAGCAGCTACGGGACAGGGGGCAATGAGCAGTTCTTC. Protein product: CASSYGTGGNEQFF.

This clone was seen just once. The chain has TRBV18 and TRBJ2-2; TRBD2 matches at 12 bases. There are 16 residues in the CDR3. V lost 2 bases and J lost 6; bases outside the gene matches: 4. Germline V lookup: CDR1 KGHSH, CDR2 LQKENI. The CDR3: CASSPRTSGTAGELFF. The DNA of the CDR3 is TGTGCCAGCTCACCAAGGACTAGCGGGACGGCCGGGGAGCTGTTTTTT.

The genes are TRBV30 and TRBJ2-3; 11 positions match TRBD2. The CDR3 runs 14 residues. Germline V gene lookup returns CDR1 GTSNPN and CDR2 SVGIG (reference sequence). V shed 8 bases and J 1 base; nucleotides not matched to a gene: 5. The DNA of the CDR3 is TGTGCCACCGGGACTAGCGGACGCACAGATACGCAGTATTTT. It yields the protein CATGTSGRTDTQYF.

V gene TRBV6-5 combines with J gene TRBJ1-1; tentative D call: TRBD1 (5 bases). This CDR3 is 15 amino acids long. V was cut by 10 bases and J by 4 bases, with 22 bases left in between. The V gene's germline CDR1 is MNHEY and CDR2 SVGAGI. The CDR3 nucleotides are TGTGCCACACTCGGGGACTTTACTTCAGGCACTGAAGCTTTCTTT. Encoded protein: CATLGDFTSGTEAFF.

This chain uses TRBV11-3 with TRBJ2-1, with 13 bases that match TRBD2. The V segment lost 3 bases and the J segment 2 bases; nucleotides outside the gene matches: 10. The germline CDR1 and CDR2 sequences are SGHNT and YENEEA. This CDR3 region has 19 residues. CDR3 residues: CASSLEPGLAGPPYNEQFF. The DNA for the CDR3 is TGTGCCAGCAGCTTGGAACCGGGACTAGCGGGACCCCCCTACAATGAGCAGTTCTTC.

This sequence joins TRBV3-1 (or the pseudogene TRBV3-2) and TRBJ2-5, with 14 bases matching TRBD2. Germline assignment: CDR1 LGHDT and CDR2 YNNKEL (reference sequence). V was pared by 3 bases and J by 6 bases, with 9 bases of the junction left unmatched. The CDR3 is 17 residues long. Written as DNA, the CDR3 is TGTGCCAGCAGCCAGGGACTAGCGGGAGCCATCGTGAAGACCCAGTACTTC. As protein: CASSQGLAGAIVKTQYF.

The DNA for the CDR3 is TGCGCCAGCAGCCAAGATCTAGAGCCGCGAAGTGAAAAACTGTTTTTT. Translation: CASSQDLEPRSEKLFF. The rearrangement links TRBV4-3 to TRBJ1-4; D is unresolved. CDR3 length: 16 amino acids. Germline loops: CDR1 LGHNA, CDR2 YSLEER. V was shortened by 0 bases and J by 7 bases, with 15 bases between the two germline ends.

The chain combines TRBV10-3 with TRBJ1-1; 9 bases align to TRBD1. After removal of 11 bases from V and 7 bases from J, the junction contained 14 bases not matched to a gene. This CDR3 region has 14 residues. The germline gives CDR1 ENHRY, CDR2 SYGVKD. The CDR3 DNA is TGTGCCGTGACCCGGGACAGGGCTATGGGTGAAGCTTTCTTT. Its translation is CAVTRDRAMGEAFF.

This chain uses TRBV5-1 with TRBJ1-4, with unresolved D. Between the trimmed V and J ends, which lost 3 bases and 8 bases, there was a span of 11 bases. The CDR3 extends over 13 amino acids. Germline loops: CDR1 SGHRS, CDR2 YFSETQ. The CDR3 region is CASSSEVQEKLFF. The CDR3 nucleotides read TGCGCCAGCAGCTCAGAGGTCCAGGAAAAACTGTTTTTT.

V gene TRBV19 combines with J gene TRBJ1-3, with a possible D match to TRBD1 (6 bases). Per germline, CDR1 LNHDA and CDR2 SQIVND (reference sequence). The CDR3 contains 14 residues. Trimming cost V 7 bases and J 2 bases, with 12 bases left between them. CDR3 amino acids: CASTRGGAGNTIYF. Here the CDR3 DNA reads TGTGCCAGTACCCGAGGGGGGGCTGGAAACACCATATATTTT.

This chain uses TRBV15 with TRBJ2-7; TRBD1 matches at 7 bases. Per germline, CDR1 LNHNV and CDR2 YYDKDF (reference sequence). The trim removed 3 bases at V and 4 bases at J, leaving 9 bases unmatched. The CDR3 loop spans 15 amino acids. The CDR3 reads CATSSRPGQMYEQYF. CDR3 DNA: TGTGCCACCAGCAGTAGACCGGGACAGATGTACGAGCAGTACTTC.

V gene TRBV5-1 combines with J gene TRBJ1-1; TRBD1 matches 11 bases. CDR1 is SGHRS, CDR2 YFSETQ, per germline. After removal of 0 bases from V and 10 bases from J, the junction contained 5 bases not matched to a gene. CDR3 length: 14 amino acids. Here the CDR3 reads CASSLGEDRGPAFF. In DNA, the CDR3 is TGCGCCAGCAGCTTGGGGGAGGACAGGGGGCCAGCTTTCTTT.